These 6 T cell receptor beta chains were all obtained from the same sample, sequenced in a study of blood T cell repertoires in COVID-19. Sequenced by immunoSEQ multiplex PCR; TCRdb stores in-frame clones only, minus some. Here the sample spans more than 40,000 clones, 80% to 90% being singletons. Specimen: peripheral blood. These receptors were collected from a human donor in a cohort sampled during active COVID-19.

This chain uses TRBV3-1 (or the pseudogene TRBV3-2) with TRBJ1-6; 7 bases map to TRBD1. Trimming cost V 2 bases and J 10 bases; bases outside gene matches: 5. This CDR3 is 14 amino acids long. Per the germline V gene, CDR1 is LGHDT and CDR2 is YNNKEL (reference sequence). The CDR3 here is CASSQNRGLSPLHF. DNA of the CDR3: TGTGCCAGCAGCCAAAACAGGGGCTTATCACCCCTCCACTTT.

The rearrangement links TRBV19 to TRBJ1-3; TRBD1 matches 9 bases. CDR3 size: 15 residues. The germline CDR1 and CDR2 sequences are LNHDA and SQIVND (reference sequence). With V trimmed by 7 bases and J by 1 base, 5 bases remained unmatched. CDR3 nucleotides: TGTGCCAGTAAAAACAGGGGGCTGTCTGGAAACACCATATATTTT. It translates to CASKNRGLSGNTIYF.

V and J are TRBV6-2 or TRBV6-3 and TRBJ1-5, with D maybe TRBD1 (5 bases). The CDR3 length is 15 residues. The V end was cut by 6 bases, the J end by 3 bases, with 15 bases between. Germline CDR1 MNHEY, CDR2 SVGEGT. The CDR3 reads CASSRQSIFNQPQHF. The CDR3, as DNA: TGTGCCAGCAGCCGACAGTCAATCTTCAATCAGCCCCAGCATTTT.

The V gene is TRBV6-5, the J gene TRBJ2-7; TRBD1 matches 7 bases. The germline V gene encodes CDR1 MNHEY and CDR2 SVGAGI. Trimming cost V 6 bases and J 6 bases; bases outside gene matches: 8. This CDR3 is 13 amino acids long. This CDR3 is CASRATGVGEQYF. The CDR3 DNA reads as TGTGCCAGCAGAGCCACAGGGGTCGGCGAGCAGTACTTC.

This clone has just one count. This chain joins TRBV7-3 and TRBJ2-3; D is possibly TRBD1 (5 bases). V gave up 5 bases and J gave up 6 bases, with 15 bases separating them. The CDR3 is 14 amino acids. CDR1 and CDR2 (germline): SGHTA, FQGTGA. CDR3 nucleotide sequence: TGTGCCAGCAGCGTCGGTTCTGCAGGGGATACGCAGTATTTT. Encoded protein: CASSVGSAGDTQYF.

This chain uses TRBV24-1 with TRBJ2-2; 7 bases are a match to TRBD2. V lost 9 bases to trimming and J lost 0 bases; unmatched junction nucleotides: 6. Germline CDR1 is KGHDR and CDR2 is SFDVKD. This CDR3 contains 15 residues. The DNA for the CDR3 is TGTGCCACCGGAGGAGCGGGACCGAACACCGGGGAGCTGTTTTTT. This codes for CATGGAGPNTGELFF.